Described below is a single T cell receptor beta chain sequence and its context. These data are taken from a study of blood T cell repertoires in COVID-19. Germline V gives CDR1 MNHEY, CDR2 SMNVEV (reference sequence). The CDR3 extends over 17 amino acids. J was trimmed by 9 bases and V by 5 bases; bases with no gene match: 16. Original handling: Quantification of nucleated cells was approximated via reference gene primer amplification. Measured with immunoSEQ multiplex PCR; TCRdb has only the in-frame clones, and not every one. D and trimming come from the DNA, and the V and J calls and clone size come from that table. The table includes over 150,000 clones, roughly 71% detected once.

The chain employs TRBV27 and TRBJ1-6; 7 nucleotides match TRBD1. This clonotype was sampled from a woman at least 80 years old with acute or convalescent COVID-19. Sequencing was done on a sample of peripheral blood. The CDR3 spells CASSPPQGGALGSPLHF. The CDR3, as DNA: TGTGCCAGCAGTCCCCCACAAGGGGGCGCCTTGGGTTCACCCCTCCACTTT.